This TCR beta chain is from a study of cytomegalovirus exposure and HLA in healthy donors. Worth noting for this clone: Its antigen is unidentified.

Donors were ostensibly healthy at sampling, although undocumented immune exposures were probable. PCR employed 60 Vbeta and 13 Jbeta primers. TCRdb's table, derived via immunoSEQ multiplex PCR, lists solely in-frame clones and lacks some. The sample has some 65,000 clones, roughly 60% seen once; the top ten hold 2.5% to 3.5%. Overall study findings and caveats: When the data were analyzed later, several of the most significant clusters appeared to be linked to common viral pathogens. Prior analysis indicated that the majority of TCR beta V segments exhibited productivity approximately 90% or approximately 30% of the time. Most subjects had HLA-A and HLA-B alleles reportedly predicted accurately by TCR beta sequences.

The J segment lost 6 bases and the V segment lost 5 bases, leaving 9 bases of the junction unmatched. CDR3 length: 14 residues. CDR1 is MNHEY, CDR2 SMNVEV, per germline (reference sequence). Sequenced sample: PBMCs. The source is a young man in good health and CMV-seronegative. The chain combines TRBV27 with TRBJ1-1; 7 nucleotides agree with TRBD1. The CDR3 loop reads CASSLRTGYPEAFF. The CDR3 coding sequence is TGTGCCAGCAGTCTTAGGACAGGATACCCTGAAGCTTTCTTT.